Listed below are T cell receptor beta chains from one sample, sequenced in a study of control samples from healthy donors and cancer patients. The assay was immunoSEQ multiplex PCR, and TCRdb's table has in-frame clones only and misses some. This table has around 30,000 clones, roughly 86% appearing once. The sample comprised PBMCs. The receptor source for this set is a middle-aged woman with lung cancer. Each CDR3 is given with its conserved first and last residue. Each record gives: CDR3 protein, CDR3 DNA, CDR3 length, J gene, clone size, D gene, V gene. A D gene is named only where the DNA matches it firmly. The listing skips clone size in some rows; elsewhere it reads once, few, many or a size class.

CASSMSGDTEAFF | TGTGCCAGCAGCATGTCTGGGGACACTGAAGCTTTCTTT | 13 | TRBJ1-1 | NA | NA | TRBV9
CASRRTGENSPLHF | TGTGCCAGTAGACGGACAGGGGAGAATTCACCCCTCCACTTT | 14 | TRBJ1-6 | NA | TRBD1 | TRBV19
CASSEPTLAGLTDTQYF | TGCGCCAGCAGTGAGCCCACCCTAGCGGGGCTCACAGATACGCAGTATTTT | 17 | TRBJ2-3 | NA | TRBD2 | TRBV10-1
CAIREASGNTIYF | TGTGCCATCAGAGAGGCTTCTGGAAACACCATATATTTT | 13 | TRBJ1-3 | NA | NA | TRBV10-3
CASSLYRGMETQYF | TGCGCCAGCAGCTTGTACAGGGGTATGGAGACCCAGTACTTC | 14 | TRBJ2-5 | NA | TRBD1 | TRBV5-1
CASSYSRRSSGNTIYF | TGTGCCAGCAGTTACAGTAGGCGCAGCTCTGGAAACACCATATATTTT | 16 | TRBJ1-3 | few | NA | TRBV6-5
CASSRVAAWGAGELFF | TGTGCCAGCAGCCGGGTGGCTGCCTGGGGGGCCGGGGAGCTGTTTTTT | 16 | TRBJ2-2 | NA | NA | TRBV5-6
CASSGRTDQSSYNSPLHF | TGTGCCAGCAGTGGTAGGACAGACCAGAGCTCCTATAATTCACCCCTCCACTTT | 18 | TRBJ1-6 | NA | NA | TRBV27
CASTPGTPPRGTQYF | TGTGCCAGCACCCCCGGGACACCTCCAAGAGGGACCCAGTACTTC | 15 | TRBJ2-5 | NA | NA | TRBV6-6
CASSQDQRSRPGEQYF | TGTGCCAGCAGCCAAGATCAGAGGTCCCGACCTGGGGAGCAGTACTTC | 16 | TRBJ2-7 | NA | NA | TRBV4-2
CASRLTDQGNIQYF | TGTGCCAGCAGATTGACAGACCAAGGGAACATTCAGTACTTC | 14 | TRBJ2-4 | NA | NA | TRBV28
CASGLTSPARRVNTEAFF | TGTGCTAGTGGTTTGACATCCCCGGCCCGGAGGGTTAACACTGAAGCTTTCTTT | 18 | TRBJ1-1 | NA | NA | TRBV12-5
CASSKDRATLF | TGTGCCAGCAGCAAGGACAGGGCTACTCTCTTT | 11 | TRBJ1-1 | NA | TRBD1 | TRBV28
CASSPARAPSYNSPLHF | TGTGCCAGCAGCCCGGCCCGGGCCCCGAGCTATAATTCACCCCTCCACTTT | 17 | TRBJ1-6 | NA | NA | TRBV7-8
CASSSSGADTEAFF | TGTGCCAGCAGCAGTTCTGGGGCGGACACTGAAGCTTTCTTT | 14 | TRBJ1-1 | once | NA | TRBV6-5
CASSEVGSPLHF | TGTGCCAGCAGTGAAGTTGGTTCACCCCTCCACTTT | 12 | TRBJ1-6 | NA | NA | TRBV6-1
CASSPGVGDYGYTF | TGTGCCAGCAGCCCCGGCGTTGGGGACTATGGCTACACCTTC | 14 | TRBJ1-2 | NA | NA | TRBV3-1/TRBV3-2
CASSRRHPGYTF | TGTGCCAGCAGTCGACGACACCCGGGCTACACCTTC | 12 | TRBJ1-2 | NA | NA | TRBV28
CASSTGTGNGYTF | TGTGCCAGCAGCACCGGGACAGGGAATGGCTACACCTTC | 13 | TRBJ1-2 | NA | TRBD1 | TRBV5-8
CASSTSGGNTEAFF | TGTGCCAGCAGTACCTCGGGAGGGAACACTGAAGCTTTCTTT | 14 | TRBJ1-1 | once | NA | TRBV28
CASGGSSYEQYF | TGTGCCAGTGGGGGCTCCTCCTACGAGCAGTACTTC | 12 | TRBJ2-7 | NA | NA | TRBV12-3/TRBV12-4
CASSITGDRADTQYF | TGCGCCAGCAGCATAACAGGGGACCGAGCAGATACGCAGTATTTT | 15 | TRBJ2-3 | NA | TRBD1 | TRBV5-1
CASSVYRGGNEQFF | TGTGCCAGCAGCGTATACCGCGGGGGCAATGAGCAGTTCTTC | 14 | TRBJ2-1 | few | TRBD2 | TRBV9
CASSVSSGTSNEQFF | TGTGCCAGCAGCGTTTCATCCGGGACTAGCAATGAGCAGTTCTTC | 15 | TRBJ2-1 | NA | TRBD2 | TRBV9
CASSLTSGGSSEQYF | TGTGCCAGCAGTCTCACTAGCGGGGGGTCGTCCGAGCAGTACTTC | 15 | TRBJ2-7 | medium-sized | TRBD2 | TRBV6-2/TRBV6-3
CASSPPRQDGYTF | TGTGCCAGCAGTCCACCGAGACAGGATGGCTACACCTTC | 13 | TRBJ1-2 | NA | NA | TRBV6-6
CASSVAVDAYEQYF | TGTGCCAGCAGCGTAGCGGTGGATGCCTACGAGCAGTACTTC | 14 | TRBJ2-7 | NA | NA | TRBV9
CASSLGRANTGELFF | TGTGCCAGCAGCTTAGGGCGGGCGAACACCGGGGAGCTGTTTTTT | 15 | TRBJ2-2 | once | NA | TRBV7-3
CASSWDPGQETQYF | TGTGCCAGCAGCTGGGACCCTGGGCAAGAGACCCAGTACTTC | 14 | TRBJ2-5 | NA | NA | TRBV11-3
CAISDRQLNSPYGYTF | TGTGCCATCAGTGATCGGCAGCTGAACTCGCCCTATGGCTACACCTTC | 16 | TRBJ1-2 | few | NA | TRBV10-3
CASSLARTGYEQFF | TGTGCCAGCAGCTTAGCTAGGACAGGCTATGAGCAGTTCTTC | 14 | TRBJ2-1 | NA | TRBD1 | TRBV11-2
CATSDSETGVYEQYF | TGTGCCACCAGTGACTCCGAGACAGGGGTTTACGAGCAGTACTTC | 15 | TRBJ2-7 | NA | TRBD1 | TRBV24-1
CASSFEARGTEAFF | TGTGCCAGCAGTTTCGAGGCCCGGGGCACTGAAGCTTTCTTT | 14 | TRBJ1-1 | NA | NA | TRBV28
CSVAWGGNTEAFF | TGCAGCGTAGCTTGGGGGGGGAACACTGAAGCTTTCTTT | 13 | TRBJ1-1 | NA | NA | TRBV29-1
CASSPGAVYEQYF | TGTGCCAGCAGCCCAGGGGCAGTCTACGAGCAGTACTTC | 13 | TRBJ2-7 | once | NA | TRBV12-3/TRBV12-4
CASSYGGQGAYNEQFF | TGTGCCAGCAGTTACGGGGGACAGGGGGCCTACAATGAGCAGTTCTTC | 16 | TRBJ2-1 | NA | TRBD1 | TRBV6-5
CASTYSGGNQPQHF | TGTGCCAGCACCTACTCTGGAGGCAATCAGCCCCAGCATTTT | 14 | TRBJ1-5 | few | NA | TRBV2
CASSSETGQGILLDEQYF | TGTGCCAGCAGTAGCGAGACGGGACAGGGAATACTTTTGGACGAGCAGTACTTC | 18 | TRBJ2-7 | NA | TRBD1 | TRBV2
CASSPTGTANYGYTF | TGTGCCAGCAGTCCCACCGGGACAGCTAACTATGGCTACACCTTC | 15 | TRBJ1-2 | NA | TRBD1 | TRBV28
CASSDVRHGYTF | TGTGCCAGCAGTGATGTAAGACATGGCTACACCTTC | 12 | TRBJ1-2 | NA | NA | TRBV25-1
CASSLRGYQPQHF | TGTGCCAGCAGTTTGCGAGGATATCAGCCCCAGCATTTT | 13 | TRBJ1-5 | NA | NA | TRBV27
CATSRGGMASGELFF | TGTGCCACCAGCAGAGGGGGTATGGCCTCCGGGGAGCTGTTTTTT | 15 | TRBJ2-2 | NA | NA | TRBV15
CATSDLSGGGAGELFF | TGTGCCACCAGTGACCTTAGCGGGGGAGGTGCCGGGGAGCTGTTTTTT | 16 | TRBJ2-2 | once | TRBD2 | TRBV24-1
CASSRQDPGYGYTF | TGTGCCAGCAGTAGACAGGACCCGGGCTATGGCTACACCTTC | 14 | TRBJ1-2 | NA | NA | TRBV6-5
CASSSIRNYGYTF | TGTGCCAGCAGCTCCATCAGGAACTATGGCTACACCTTC | 13 | TRBJ1-2 | NA | NA | TRBV5-4
CASSQEQNSGANVLTF | TGTGCCAGCAGCCAAGAACAAAACTCTGGGGCCAACGTCCTGACTTTC | 16 | TRBJ2-6 | few | NA | TRBV4-2
CASSSGVYETQYF | TGTGCCAGCAGCTCTGGGGTTTACGAGACCCAGTACTTC | 13 | TRBJ2-5 | NA | NA | TRBV5-4
CASSVSRTGPVDTEAFF | TGTGCCAGCAGCGTATCACGGACAGGCCCCGTGGACACTGAAGCTTTCTTT | 17 | TRBJ1-1 | few | TRBD1 | TRBV9
CASSLVTALWAEAFF | TGCGCCAGCAGCTTGGTAACGGCCCTCTGGGCTGAAGCTTTCTTT | 15 | TRBJ1-1 | NA | NA | TRBV5-1
CASGTGTNTEAFF | TGTGCCAGCGGGACAGGCACGAACACTGAAGCTTTCTTT | 13 | TRBJ1-1 | once | TRBD1 | TRBV16
CASSLGQYQETQYF | TGTGCCAGCAGCTTGGGGCAGTACCAAGAGACCCAGTACTTC | 14 | TRBJ2-5 | NA | NA | TRBV5-4
CATSRGLQGLYNEQFF | TGTGCCACCAGCAGAGGTTTGCAGGGACTATACAATGAGCAGTTCTTC | 16 | TRBJ2-1 | NA | TRBD2 | TRBV15
CASSGATDSYEQYF | TGTGCCAGCAGCGGGGCTACAGACTCCTACGAGCAGTACTTC | 14 | TRBJ2-7 | medium-sized | NA | TRBV5-4